These 30 T cell receptor beta chains originate from one sample sequenced in a study of blood T cell repertoires in COVID-19. TCRdb's table, derived via immunoSEQ multiplex PCR, lists solely in-frame clones and lacks some. The sample records over 50,000 clones, 70% to 90% being singletons. The sequencing sample was made of peripheral blood. All receptors derive from a man between 65 and 79 years old with acute or convalescent COVID-19.

The gene calls are TRBV28 and TRBJ1-2; 7 bases agree with TRBD1. Trimming removed 7 bases from V and 6 bases from J; junction bases left unmatched: 11. The CDR3 spans 14 residues. Germline-derived CDR1 and CDR2 are MDHEN and SYDVKM. CDR3 loop: CASTETGFDDGYTF. CDR3 in DNA: TGTGCCAGCACCGAGACAGGGTTTGACGATGGCTACACCTTC.

The V and J genes are TRBV7-9 and TRBJ1-1; 7 bases map to TRBD1. Per germline, CDR1 SEHNR and CDR2 FQNEAQ (reference sequence). This CDR3 has 12 residues. The J segment lost 10 bases and the V segment lost 5 bases, leaving 7 bases of the junction unmatched. The CDR3 loop is CASSQQGIGAFF. Written as DNA, the CDR3 is TGTGCCAGCAGCCAACAGGGGATTGGAGCTTTCTTT.

V and J are TRBV18 and TRBJ1-3; 7 bases are shared with TRBD1. CDR3 size: 15 residues. The junction had 2 bases not matched to a gene; V was cut back by 3 bases and J by 0 bases. The V gene's germline CDR1 is KGHSH and CDR2 LQKENI. As DNA, the CDR3 is TGTGCCAGCTCACCGGGACAGATCTCTGGAAACACCATATATTTT. Translation gives CASSPGQISGNTIYF.

J is TRBJ2-3 and V is TRBV10-3, with 8 bases identical to TRBD2. The CDR3 contains 16 residues. The germline gives CDR1 ENHRY, CDR2 SYGVKD. The J segment lost 0 bases and the V segment lost 2 bases, leaving 4 bases of the junction unmatched. As DNA, the CDR3 is TGTGCCATCAGTGAGGGACTAGCAGATAGCACAGATACGCAGTATTTT. The encoded protein is CAISEGLADSTDTQYF.

The CDR3 sequence: CASSVLDRVQQFF. For the CDR3, the DNA is TGTGCCAGCAGCGTATTGGACAGGGTGCAGCAGTTCTTC. V usage is TRBV9 and J usage is TRBJ2-1, with 8 bases fitting TRBD1. This CDR3 comprises 13 residues. V shed 1 base, J shed 11 bases, and the junction held 5 bases outside the gene matches. Germline loops: CDR1 SGDLS, CDR2 YYNGEE.

The chain couples TRBV5-3 to TRBJ1-1; a weak D match, TRBD1 (5 bases). TRBV5-3 is sorted into the ORF group, with uncertain function. The CDR3 has 15 amino acids. Trimming pared 10 bases from V and 6 bases from J, leaving 25 bases between. The CDR3 nucleotides are TGTGCCGGTTGGAGGGACGGGTTCGGTGTCGCTGAAGCTTTCTTT. Translating it yields CAGWRDGFGVAEAFF.

V gene TRBV3-1 (or the pseudogene TRBV3-2) combines with J gene TRBJ1-2; 8 bases are a match to TRBD1. V lost 1 base to trimming and J lost 6 bases; unmatched junction nucleotides: 4. The CDR3 totals 14 residues. CDR1 LGHDT and CDR2 YNNKEL come from the germline V gene (reference sequence). CDR3 region: CASSQVATGDGYTF. CDR3 DNA sequence: TGTGCCAGCAGCCAAGTGGCGACAGGGGATGGCTACACCTTC.

This clone was counted a few times. The chain links TRBV5-4 to TRBJ1-1; D perhaps matches TRBD1 (5 bases). Trimming removed 1 base from V and 7 bases from J, with 17 bases in between. The CDR3 has 15 residues. Germline CDR1 is SGHNT and CDR2 is YYREEE (reference sequence). The CDR3 loop reads CASSLIGATPGEAFF. In nucleotides, the CDR3 is TGTGCCAGCAGCTTGATTGGGGCCACTCCTGGTGAAGCTTTCTTT. The whole variable domain, filled in from reference TRBV5-4 and TRBJ1-1, reads ETGVTQSPTHLIKTRGQQVTLRCSSQSGHNTVSWYQQALGQGPQFIFQYYREEENGRGNFPPRFSGLQFPNYSSELNVNALELDDSALYLCASSLIGATPGEAFFGQGTRLTVV.

V and J are TRBV5-1 and TRBJ2-3; D not resolved. Trimming shortened V by 2 bases and J by 1 base, and 8 bases separated the two germline ends. This CDR3 has 14 amino acids. Looked up from germline, CDR1 is SGHRS and CDR2 is YFSETQ. The CDR3 here is CASSLGGGTDTQYF. CDR3 DNA sequence: TGCGCCAGCAGCTTAGGCGGTGGCACAGATACGCAGTATTTT.

The rearrangement uses TRBV10-2 and TRBJ2-7, with D possibly matching TRBD1 (6 bases). The germline CDR1 and CDR2 sequences are WSHSY and SAAADI. This CDR3 contains 17 residues. The V end lost 0 bases, the J end lost 2 bases, and 17 bases lay between the germline ends. CDR3 region: CASSESWFGGLPYEQYF. The CDR3 region has the DNA TGCGCCAGCAGTGAGTCTTGGTTTGGGGGCCTCCCCTACGAGCAGTACTTC.

V gene TRBV2 combines with J gene TRBJ1-2; a possible D gene is TRBD1 (5 bases). Germline CDR1 and CDR2: SNHLY and FYNNEI. This CDR3 spans 15 amino acids. Trimming cost V 3 bases and J 8 bases, with 19 bases left between them. This CDR3 reads CASSDDPREGLGYTF. In DNA, the CDR3 is TGTGCCAGCAGTGATGACCCACGGGAGGGACTGGGCTACACCTTC.

This clone has a handful of counts. The genes are TRBV5-1 and TRBJ2-2; D perhaps matches TRBD1 (7 bases). This CDR3 is 17 amino acids long. Germline V gene data show CDR1 as SGHRS and CDR2 as YFSETQ. Trimming took off 4 bases at V and 5 bases at J, with 21 bases between the two ends. Here the CDR3 reads CASSLRTKTGRTGELFF. The CDR3 coding sequence is TGCGCCAGCAGCCTCAGGACCAAGACAGGGAGGACCGGGGAGCTGTTTTTT.

This clone turned up a few times. The chain combines TRBV2 with TRBJ1-2, with D uncertain. CDR3 length: 14 residues. CDR1 is SNHLY and CDR2 is FYNNEI in the germline V gene. With 7 bases removed from V and 1 base from J, the gap between germline ends came to 13 bases. The CDR3 spells CASTRTESNYGYTF. CDR3 coding DNA: TGTGCCAGCACTAGGACTGAGAGTAACTATGGCTACACCTTC.

This clone appeared a few times. The rearrangement uses TRBV5-5 and TRBJ1-2; D is perhaps TRBD1 (5 bases). V lost 0 bases to trimming and J lost 3 bases, with 15 bases between them. This CDR3 region has 16 residues. Germline V gene data show CDR1 as SGHKS and CDR2 as YYEKEE (reference sequence). The CDR3 reads CASSLGVKGGDYGYTF. As DNA, the CDR3 is TGTGCCAGCAGCTTGGGGGTTAAGGGAGGGGACTATGGCTACACCTTC.

This chain joins TRBV5-1 and TRBJ1-4, with 7 positions matching TRBD1. Germline V lookup: CDR1 SGHRS, CDR2 YFSETQ. The trim removed 4 bases at V and 8 bases at J, leaving 8 bases unmatched. This CDR3 contains 14 residues. Here the CDR3 DNA reads TGCGCCAGCAGCCCACAGGGGTCGAGGGAAAAACTGTTTTTT. It yields the protein CASSPQGSREKLFF. Supplemented by reference TRBV5-1 and TRBJ1-4, the full variable domain reads KAGVTQTPRYLIKTRGQQVTLSCSPISGHRSVSWYQQTPGQGLQFLFEYFSETQRNKGNFPGRFSGRQFSNSRSEMNVSTLELGDSALYLCASSPQGSREKLFFGSGTQLSVL.

The gene calls are TRBV6-1 and TRBJ2-1, with a tentative D call TRBD2 (6 bases). CDR3 length: 14 amino acids. The germline V and J ends were trimmed by 1 base and 2 bases, with 6 bases remaining between them. In germline, CDR1 is MNHNS, CDR2 SASEGT. CDR3 sequence: CASSEGGAYNEQFF. CDR3 DNA sequence: TGTGCCAGCAGTGAAGGGGGGGCCTACAATGAGCAGTTCTTC.

This chain connects TRBV5-4 to TRBJ2-5; the match to TRBD2 covers 9 bases. V lost 0 bases to trimming and J lost 5 bases; unmatched junction nucleotides: 8. CDR1 and CDR2 from the germline V gene are SGHNT and YYREEE (reference sequence). The CDR3 spans 16 residues. CDR3 amino acids: CASSLVSGGPGETQYF. DNA of the CDR3: TGTGCCAGCAGCTTGGTCAGCGGGGGGCCGGGGGAGACCCAGTACTTC.

This chain links TRBV6-6 with TRBJ2-1; no clear D gene. CDR3 length equals 11 residues. The V end was cut by 0 bases, the J end by 9 bases, with 3 bases between. In germline, CDR1 is MNHNY, CDR2 SVGAGI (reference sequence). The CDR3 region has the DNA TGTGCCAGCAGTTACTCGAGTGAGCAGTTCTTC. This encodes CASSYSSEQFF.

This clone was detected only a few times. The chain is built from TRBV19 and TRBJ2-7, with D perhaps TRBD2 (7 bases). CDR3 length: 15 residues. Germline-derived CDR1 and CDR2 are LNHDA and SQIVND (reference sequence). Trimming cost V 1 base and J 6 bases, with 16 bases left between them. In DNA, the CDR3 is TGTGCCAGTAGTATAGTAGGGGGGGCGCTACGCGAGCAGTACTTC. The encoded protein is CASSIVGGALREQYF.

The chain has TRBV5-5 and TRBJ1-2; the D is unclear. V shed 4 bases and J shed 3 bases, with 10 bases lying between them. Per the germline V gene, CDR1 is SGHKS and CDR2 is YYEKEE (reference sequence). The CDR3 totals 13 residues. This CDR3 is CASSVDIDYGYTF. The DNA of the CDR3 is TGTGCCAGCAGCGTAGACATTGACTATGGCTACACCTTC.

Details on this clone: Other DNA sequences in this specimen translate into the identical CDR3. The genes are TRBV5-1 and TRBJ2-5; D unclear. V was shortened by 0 bases and J by 5 bases, with 5 bases between the two germline ends. The CDR3 has 12 residues. The germline gives CDR1 SGHRS, CDR2 YFSETQ. CDR3 sequence (DNA): TGCGCCAGCAGCTTGGCCGGGGAGACCCAGTACTTC. This sequence encodes CASSLAGETQYF.

This clone turned up a few times. This chain joins TRBV5-1 and TRBJ2-7, with TRBD2 matching 13 bases. Germline trimming cut 4 bases from V and 7 bases from J; bases unmatched to any gene: 8. The V gene's germline CDR1 is SGHRS and CDR2 YFSETQ. This CDR3 spans 15 amino acids. The CDR3 here is CASSPGLAGTGEQYF. CDR3 DNA sequence: TGCGCCAGCAGCCCGGGACTAGCGGGGACGGGGGAGCAGTACTTC.

The V gene is TRBV5-1, the J gene TRBJ1-1; possibly TRBD1 for D (6 bases). The CDR3 runs to 15 residues. Trimming removed 3 bases from V and 1 base from J, with 13 bases in between. CDR1 SGHRS and CDR2 YFSETQ come from the germline V gene. CDR3 amino acids: CASSSLGAGNTEAFF. The CDR3 nucleotides are TGCGCCAGCAGCTCCCTGGGGGCGGGGAACACTGAAGCTTTCTTT.

This clone was picked up one time. CDR3 in amino acids: CASSFRNNEKLFF. The DNA of the CDR3 is TGTGCCAGCAGCTTCAGGAATAATGAAAAACTGTTTTTT. The genes are TRBV5-5 and TRBJ1-4, with unresolved D. The germline V gene has CDR1 SGHKS and CDR2 YYEKEE (reference sequence). V gave up 2 bases and J gave up 4 bases, with 6 bases separating them. The CDR3 is 13 amino acids. The entire variable domain, with the rest obtained from reference TRBV5-5 and TRBJ1-4, is as follows: DAGVTQSPTHLIKTRGQQVTLRCSPISGHKSVSWYQQVLGQGPQFIFQYYEKEERGRGNFPDRFSARQFPNYSSELNVNALLLGDSALYLCASSFRNNEKLFFGSGTQLSVL.

The chain links TRBV12-5 to TRBJ2-2; TRBD2 aligns across 11 bases. Per germline, CDR1 LGHNT and CDR2 FRNRAP. J lost 1 base, V lost 4 bases, and 5 bases had no gene match. The CDR3 runs 17 residues. The CDR3 here is CASGSPTSGGNTGELFF. The CDR3, as DNA: TGTGCTAGTGGTTCCCCTACTAGCGGGGGGAACACCGGGGAGCTGTTTTTT.

CDR3 residues: CASSIGPTLMNTEAFF. In nucleotides, the CDR3 is TGTGCCAGTAGTATTGGGCCCACACTCATGAACACTGAAGCTTTCTTT. The chain uses TRBV19 and TRBJ1-1; D is unresolved. Trimming cost V 3 bases and J 0 bases, with 14 bases left between them. Germline CDR1 LNHDA, CDR2 SQIVND (reference sequence). This CDR3 comprises 16 residues.

The genes are TRBV5-6 and TRBJ1-2; 8 nucleotides agree with TRBD1. The CDR3 covers 15 residues. The germline gives CDR1 SGHDT, CDR2 YYEEEE. With V trimmed by 5 bases and J by 1 base, 7 bases remained unmatched. The CDR3 spells CASRSGTGDNYGYTF. The CDR3 DNA follows: TGTGCCAGCAGATCCGGGACAGGCGATAACTATGGCTACACCTTC.

This clone was seen only a few times. The chain joins TRBV9 to TRBJ2-2; 8 positions match TRBD1. The ends lost 0 bases at V and 4 bases at J; junction bases unmatched: 5. This CDR3 region has 16 residues. Germline V gene lookup returns CDR1 SGDLS and CDR2 YYNGEE. This CDR3 reads CASSVGAGGGTGELFF. CDR3 DNA: TGTGCCAGCAGCGTAGGGGCAGGGGGCGGCACCGGGGAGCTGTTTTTT.

The chain combines TRBV5-1 with TRBJ2-2, with D possibly TRBD1 on 5 matching bases. Per the germline V gene, CDR1 is SGHRS and CDR2 is YFSETQ. The CDR3 loop spans 14 amino acids. V lost 9 bases and J lost 2, with 14 bases in between. This CDR3 reads CATKDTANTGELFF. The CDR3 bases are TGCGCCACCAAGGACACAGCCAACACCGGGGAGCTGTTTTTT.

A few counts support this clone. The chain uses TRBV5-1 and TRBJ1-2; a possible D gene is TRBD1 (5 bases). The CDR3 has 15 amino acids. The V end was cut by 0 bases, the J end by 5 bases, with 14 bases between. CDR1 SGHRS and CDR2 YFSETQ come from the germline V gene. Here the CDR3 reads CASSLGTSTAYGYTF. CDR3 in DNA: TGCGCCAGCAGCTTGGGGACATCGACAGCATATGGCTACACCTTC. Full variable domain (outside the CDR3, taken from reference TRBV5-1 and TRBJ1-2): KAGVTQTPRYLIKTRGQQVTLSCSPISGHRSVSWYQQTPGQGLQFLFEYFSETQRNKGNFPGRFSGRQFSNSRSEMNVSTLELGDSALYLCASSLGTSTAYGYTFGSGTRLTVV.